The 27 T cell receptor beta chains listed next were all sequenced from one sample in a study of long-term antiretroviral therapy in people with HIV. The libraries were made with immunoSEQ v3.0 at survey level. Measured with immunoSEQ multiplex PCR; TCRdb has only the in-frame clones, and not every one. The sample contains about 25,000 clones, around 85% of which appear only once. Sample: unsorted PBMCs, taken 1.2 years after starting antiretroviral therapy. These receptors were taken from a man aged 50 to 59 with HIV.

This clone has more than one count but fewer than ten. This CDR3 is CASSLGAFLGYTF. CDR3 nucleotide sequence: TGTGCCAGCAGCTTGGGGGCCTTTTTGGGCTACACCTTC. The chain combines TRBV11-2 with TRBJ1-2; perhaps TRBD1 as D (6 bases). V was cut by 3 bases and J by 8 bases, with 13 bases left in between. The CDR3 length is 13 residues. The V gene's germline CDR1 is SGHAT and CDR2 FQNNGV.

The chain is built from TRBV28 and TRBJ2-3; 12 bases are shared with TRBD2. This CDR3 has 16 amino acids. Trimming took 10 bases from V and 0 from J; bases not matched to a gene: 8. Germline CDR1 is MDHEN and CDR2 is SYDVKM. The CDR3 DNA sequence: TGTGCCACCGGGGCCACTAGCGGGGGGAGCACAGATACGCAGTATTTT. Its protein is CATGATSGGSTDTQYF.

This chain joins TRBV5-4 and TRBJ2-7; 9 nucleotides match TRBD2. V was pared by 2 bases and J by 3 bases, with 12 bases of the junction left unmatched. The germline V gene has CDR1 SGHNT and CDR2 YYREEE (reference sequence). This CDR3 contains 17 residues. The CDR3 coding sequence is TGTGCCAGCAGCTTAAGAGCGGGGGGTCGGTTTGACTACGAGCAGTACTTC. Translation: CASSLRAGGRFDYEQYF.

The sample holds a few counts of this clone. This chain joins TRBV5-4 and TRBJ1-4, with D possibly matching TRBD1 (6 bases). Germline values: CDR1 SGHNT, CDR2 YYREEE (reference sequence). Trimming removed 9 bases at V and 6 bases at J, with 15 bases between. The CDR3 is 13 amino acids. The CDR3 nucleotides are TGTGCCACAACCCGAGGGGGAGATGAAAAACTGTTTTTT. Protein product: CATTRGGDEKLFF.

V is TRBV28 and J is TRBJ1-1; D perhaps matches TRBD1 (5 bases). This CDR3 is 18 amino acids long. The germline CDR1 and CDR2 sequences are MDHEN and SYDVKM. V lost 5 bases to trimming and J lost 2 bases, with 24 bases between them. Here the CDR3 reads CASSTLPGTPDLNTEAFF. In DNA, the CDR3 is TGTGCCAGCAGTACCCTCCCCGGGACCCCTGATCTCAACACTGAAGCTTTCTTT.

The genes are TRBV9 and TRBJ2-5, with 11 bases aligning to TRBD1. The CDR3 extends over 15 amino acids. V gave up 4 bases and J gave up 6 bases; unmatched junction bases: 8. Germline CDR1 and CDR2: SGDLS and YYNGEE. CDR3 region: CASSPGQGAGKTQYF. In DNA form, the CDR3 reads TGTGCCAGCAGCCCTGGACAGGGGGCCGGGAAGACCCAGTACTTC.

The CDR3 coding sequence is TGTGCCAGCAGCTTTCTGGGGGAGGAGCAGTTCTTC. Its translation is CASSFLGEEQFF. V and J are TRBV5-6 and TRBJ2-1, with D perhaps being TRBD1 or TRBD2 (5 bases each). Germline V gene data show CDR1 as SGHDT and CDR2 as YYEEEE. This CDR3 contains 12 residues. Trimming left V 2 bases short and J 10 bases short, with 10 bases between.

This chain links TRBV6-1 with TRBJ2-3, with 13 bases identical to TRBD2. With 0 bases clipped from V and 6 bases from J, the junction kept 0 bases outside the gene matches. In germline, CDR1 is MNHNS, CDR2 SASEGT. This CDR3 contains 15 residues. CDR3 in amino acids: CASSEATSGGDTQYF. In DNA, the CDR3 is TGTGCCAGCAGTGAAGCGACTAGCGGGGGGGATACGCAGTATTTT.

This clone was recorded a few times. The chain has TRBV5-4 and TRBJ2-7, with 7 bases lining up with TRBD2. This CDR3 spans 15 amino acids. Losses at the gene ends were 4 bases for V and 5 bases for J; bases not matched to a gene: 12. The germline V gene encodes CDR1 SGHNT and CDR2 YYREEE (reference sequence). The CDR3 region is CASSQEGAGSNEQYF. The DNA for the CDR3 is TGTGCCAGCAGCCAGGAGGGAGCGGGGTCAAACGAGCAGTACTTC.

The CDR3 DNA reads TGCAGCTTCCGAACCACCTACGAGCAGTACTTC. It is translated as CSFRTTYEQYF. V gene TRBV29-1 combines with J gene TRBJ2-7; D gene ambiguous. Trimming cost V 8 bases and J 2 bases, with 10 bases left between them. There are 11 residues in the CDR3. Per the germline V gene, CDR1 is SQVTM and CDR2 is ANQGSEA.

The rearrangement links TRBV19 to TRBJ2-6; either TRBD1 or TRBD2 may supply D (6 bases each). The V gene lost 1 base and the J gene lost 1 base, with 14 bases spanning the gap. This CDR3 has 18 amino acids. CDR1 is LNHDA, CDR2 SQIVND, per germline (reference sequence). CDR3 amino acids: CASSIGGASRSGANVLTF. The CDR3 coding sequence is TGTGCCAGTAGTATAGGGGGGGCTTCTAGGTCTGGGGCCAACGTCCTGACTTTC.

This chain links TRBV6-1 with TRBJ1-1; tentatively, D is TRBD1 (6 bases). The CDR3 consists of 14 residues. Germline V gives CDR1 MNHNS, CDR2 SASEGT. V lost 6 bases and J lost 4, with 15 bases in between. The CDR3 reads CASRHKQGGTEAFF. CDR3 DNA sequence: TGTGCCAGCAGACATAAACAGGGAGGCACTGAAGCTTTCTTT.

This clone appeared once. This chain links TRBV2 with TRBJ1-2; perhaps TRBD1 as D (6 bases). Trimming cost V 5 bases and J 8 bases, with 15 bases left between them. This CDR3 region has 13 residues. CDR1 is SNHLY, CDR2 FYNNEI, per germline. This CDR3 is CASSFRGSQGYTF. The CDR3 region has the DNA TGTGCCAGCAGTTTCAGGGGCAGCCAAGGCTACACCTTC.

This chain connects TRBV5-1 to TRBJ2-2; TRBD1 or TRBD2 may be the D gene (5 bases each). The CDR3 is made up of 15 amino acids. Germline CDR1 and CDR2: SGHRS and YFSETQ. V lost 4 bases, J lost 0 bases, and 10 bases lay in between. CDR3 region: CASSIGTANTGELFF. CDR3 nucleotides: TGCGCCAGCAGCATTGGGACGGCGAACACCGGGGAGCTGTTTTTT.

The CDR3 loop reads CASSGAVASSGNTIYF. The CDR3 DNA reads TGTGCCAGCAGTGGAGCTGTTGCAAGCTCTGGAAACACCATATATTTT. The V gene is TRBV6-1, the J gene TRBJ1-3; D unclear. This CDR3 is 16 amino acids long. Trimming pared 4 bases from V and 0 bases from J, leaving 13 bases between. CDR1 is MNHNS and CDR2 is SASEGT in the germline V gene.

The CDR3 nucleotides read TGTGCCAGCAGTTATAACACCCTCCGGGACAAGGCTAATTCACCCCTCCACTTT. Its protein is CASSYNTLRDKANSPLHF. The J gene is TRBJ1-6, the V gene TRBV27; the D gene is possibly TRBD1 (6 bases). This CDR3 has 18 residues. Trimming took 4 bases from V and 6 from J, leaving 22 bases between them. Germline V CDR1 and CDR2: MNHEY, SMNVEV (reference sequence).

The chain has TRBV4-3 and TRBJ1-1; TRBD1 matches 10 bases. The V gene end was trimmed by 3 bases and the J gene end by 11 bases; junction bases not matched to a gene: 3. The CDR3 loop spans 12 amino acids. Per the germline V gene, CDR1 is LGHNA and CDR2 is YSLEER. CDR3 in amino acids: CASSQGTGDAFF. CDR3 sequence (DNA): TGCGCCAGCAGCCAGGGGACAGGGGACGCTTTCTTT.

The genes are TRBV6-6 and TRBJ1-4, with 7 nucleotides matching TRBD1. V was clipped by 7 bases and J by 7 bases; unmatched bases: 9. The CDR3 is 14 amino acids. The germline gives CDR1 MNHNY, CDR2 SVGAGI (reference sequence). The CDR3 DNA follows: TGTGCCAGCATGAGGGATCAGGGGGGTGAAAAACTGTTTTTT. It translates to CASMRDQGGEKLFF.

The chain has TRBV5-4 and TRBJ1-3; 7 bases are a match to TRBD1. Per germline, CDR1 SGHNT and CDR2 YYREEE (reference sequence). There are 17 residues in the CDR3. Trimming at V came to 4 bases and at J to 0 bases, leaving 10 bases not matched to a gene. The CDR3 sequence is CASSKGDRRSSGNTIYF. DNA of the CDR3: TGTGCCAGCAGCAAGGGGGACAGACGCTCCTCTGGAAACACCATATATTTT. The full variable domain, in which reference TRBV5-4 and TRBJ1-3 provide the parts outside the CDR3, is ETGVTQSPTHLIKTRGQQVTLRCSSQSGHNTVSWYQQALGQGPQFIFQYYREEENGRGNFPPRFSGLQFPNYSSELNVNALELDDSALYLCASSKGDRRSSGNTIYFGEGSWLTVV.

The chain carries TRBV5-6 and TRBJ1-2; TRBD1 is a possible D gene (6 bases). The CDR3 spans 17 residues. V lost 0 bases to trimming and J lost 8 bases, with 23 bases between them. Germline V gene sequence: CDR1 SGHDT, CDR2 YYEEEE. This CDR3 reads CASSLGTVPSGQLGYTF. As DNA, the CDR3 is TGTGCCAGCAGCTTGGGGACAGTGCCGTCGGGCCAACTGGGCTACACCTTC.

The CDR3 loop is CASSPSGLKTETQYF. DNA for the CDR3: TGTGCCAGCAGCCCGTCGGGACTCAAGACCGAGACCCAGTACTTC. The rearrangement links TRBV11-3 to TRBJ2-5, with D possibly TRBD2 on 6 matching bases. CDR3 length equals 15 residues. Germline CDR1 reads SGHNT; CDR2 reads YENEEA. Between the trimmed V and J ends, which lost 5 bases and 5 bases, there was a span of 18 bases.

The chain has TRBV29-1 and TRBJ2-4, with a tentative D call TRBD1 (6 bases). Germline V lookup: CDR1 SQVTM, CDR2 ANQGSEA. CDR3 length: 13 residues. Trimming removed 6 bases at V and 8 bases at J, with 17 bases between. This CDR3 is CSVTQGGRDIQYF. The CDR3, as DNA: TGCAGCGTCACGCAAGGGGGTAGGGACATTCAGTACTTC.

The chain has TRBV11-2 and TRBJ1-1; D perhaps matches TRBD1 (6 bases). The CDR3 runs to 15 residues. CDR1 and CDR2 (germline): SGHAT, FQNNGV. Trimming removed 5 bases at V and 1 base at J, with 14 bases between. This CDR3 reads CASSHTGTPNTEAFF. In nucleotides, the CDR3 is TGTGCCAGCAGCCACACCGGGACACCGAACACTGAAGCTTTCTTT.

DNA for the CDR3: TGTGCCTGGAATAAGGGGAAACAGCCCCAGCATTTT. Translation gives CAWNKGKQPQHF. This chain uses TRBV30 with TRBJ1-5; tentative D call: TRBD1 (5 bases). The CDR3 extends over 12 amino acids. The germline V gene has CDR1 GTSNPN and CDR2 SVGIG (reference sequence). V lost 4 bases and J 7 bases, leaving 11 bases between the germline ends. Complete variable domain (other parts from reference TRBV30 and TRBJ1-5): SQTIHQWPATLVQPVGSPLSLECTVEGTSNPNLYWYRQAAGRGLQLLFYSVGIGQISSEVPQNLSASRPQDRQFILSSKKLLLSDSGFYLCAWNKGKQPQHFGDGTRLSIL.

CDR3 protein: CASSSGLNYEQYF. Written as DNA, the CDR3 is TGTGCCAGCAGTTCGGGGCTGAACTACGAGCAGTACTTC. V and J are TRBV6-5 and TRBJ2-7; either TRBD1 or TRBD2 may supply D (5 bases each). The CDR3 is 13 residues long. Germline V lookup: CDR1 MNHEY, CDR2 SVGAGI. V dropped 4 bases and J dropped 3 bases, with 10 bases sitting between them.

The chain carries TRBV7-8 and TRBJ1-1, with 8 bases that match TRBD1. The junction had 1 base not matched to a gene; V was cut back by 2 bases and J by 5 bases. The CDR3 has 13 amino acids. Germline V gene data show CDR1 as SGHVS and CDR2 as FQNEAQ. CDR3 sequence: CASSLQGATEAFF. The CDR3 DNA is TGTGCCAGCAGCTTACAGGGGGCTACTGAAGCTTTCTTT.

The J gene is TRBJ1-1, the V gene TRBV29-1, with D unresolved. CDR1 SQVTM and CDR2 ANQGSEA come from the germline V gene. Trimming left V 7 bases short and J 2 bases short, with 11 bases between. The CDR3 loop spans 12 amino acids. In nucleotides, the CDR3 is TGCAGCGCCGTCCGGGGAAACACTGAAGCTTTCTTT. It encodes CSAVRGNTEAFF.